The rows below give T cell receptor beta chains drawn from one sample of a study of radiotherapy plus CTLA-4 blockade in lung cancer. Profiled with immunoSEQ multiplex PCR; TCRdb holds only in-frame clones, not every one. The sample has roughly 77,000 clones; roughly 69% are singletons. The input for sequencing was peripheral blood, taken from a patient treated with radiotherapy plus ipilimumab. These receptors were taken from a human donor with non-small cell lung cancer whose response to radiotherapy plus ipilimumab could not be evaluated. Each CDR3 is given with its conserved first and last residue. Size is stated for part of the rows, as once, few or many counts, or as a class when the clone is expanded.

CDR3 protein	V gene	J gene	clone size	CDR3 length
CASSLAGTGNTGELFF	TRBV5-4	TRBJ2-2	NA	16
CASKRRAEAFF	TRBV25-1	TRBJ1-1	few	11
CASSFSGTAMYNEQFF	TRBV5-4	TRBJ2-1	NA	16
CASSFGGAGAYEQYF	TRBV5-1	TRBJ2-7	NA	15
CASSLAGVDTQYF	TRBV7-9	TRBJ2-3	NA	13
CATSRGLTGRNYGYTF	TRBV15	TRBJ1-2	NA	16
CASSLWLGVNIQYF	TRBV5-4	TRBJ2-4	NA	14
CASSLGGQGAFGTEAFF	TRBV5-1	TRBJ1-1	NA	17
CASSVSGDGYTF	TRBV10-2	TRBJ1-2	NA	12
CASSLVGIVDSYTGELFF	TRBV7-9	TRBJ2-2	NA	18
CASSERGGGFYEQYF	TRBV7-8	TRBJ2-7	NA	15
CASSTFGNRLYSNQPQHF	TRBV27	TRBJ1-5	NA	18
CASSLSGGYNEQFF	TRBV7-3	TRBJ2-1	NA	14
CASSAGGLNEQFF	TRBV18	TRBJ2-1	NA	13
CASTGGVSGDTEAFF	TRBV5-1	TRBJ1-1	NA	15
CASSYIGTGDGYTF	TRBV6-6	TRBJ1-2	NA	14
CASSPRVEKLFF	TRBV2	TRBJ1-4	NA	12
CASSLSLGGGRLYEQYF	TRBV5-1	TRBJ2-7	NA	17
CASSYQETQYF	TRBV6-6	TRBJ2-5	NA	11
CASRPPGLANTGELFF	TRBV2	TRBJ2-2	once	16
CASSPFGGNTEAFF	TRBV18	TRBJ1-1	NA	14
CSVVRGVGEKLFF	TRBV29-1	TRBJ1-4	once	13
CASRRGMNEQYF	TRBV5-1	TRBJ2-7	NA	12
CASNVEGQGPYEQYF	TRBV2	TRBJ2-7	NA	15
CASTNGGSGANVLTF	TRBV6-6	TRBJ2-6	NA	15
CSVEEPRYEQYF	TRBV29-1	TRBJ2-7	NA	12
CASSSGESGYEQYF	TRBV7-9	TRBJ2-7	few	14
CASSLGNRLSPEAFF	TRBV5-1	TRBJ1-1	once	15
CASSIFQEWLNQPQHF	TRBV19	TRBJ1-5	few	16
CASSPGETQYF	TRBV6-5	TRBJ2-5	NA	11
CASTEGRTPPFYTF	TRBV2	TRBJ1-2	NA	14
CASNPGGDGYTF	TRBV2	TRBJ1-2	NA	12
CASSHPGTGVEKLFF	TRBV6-6	TRBJ1-4	few	15
CASSIMGAELYGYTF	TRBV19	TRBJ1-2	few	15
CASTSGQGYTIYF	TRBV6-5	TRBJ1-3	NA	13
CASSSLDRAPTDTQYF	TRBV7-3	TRBJ2-3	few	16
CASSWGLAGGSYEQYF	TRBV7-2	TRBJ2-7	NA	16
CASSRQGNTEAFF	TRBV10-2	TRBJ1-1	NA	13
CASSLDPAGGIYEQYF	TRBV7-8	TRBJ2-7	NA	16
CASSFTGTTNEKLFF	TRBV5-1	TRBJ1-4	NA	15
CASRTGDHEQYF	TRBV28	TRBJ2-7	NA	12
CASSNRQGGVKNEQFF	TRBV11-2	TRBJ2-1	NA	16
CASSSGTSGGARNEQFF	TRBV7-3	TRBJ2-1	few	17
CASSLAGAGTEAFF	TRBV5-1	TRBJ1-1	NA	14
CASSPNWGVGEAFF	TRBV7-8	TRBJ1-1	NA	14
CASSLRRGLNTEAFF	TRBV5-1	TRBJ1-1	NA	15
CASSEALFNEQFF	TRBV6-1	TRBJ2-1	NA	13
CASSIASGSWSYEQYF	TRBV19	TRBJ2-7	NA	16